Described below is a single TCR beta chain sequence and its context. Its antigen is unknown. Repertoires were generated with immunoSEQ multiplex PCR, while TCRdb's copy carries only in-frame clones and drops some. The sample lists 130,000 or so clones, 70% to 90% occurring once. These data come from a study of T cell responses to AZD1222 COVID-19 vaccine. Background on the study: Second doses that came at about 4 or about 12 weeks were put together.

Whole-study findings and limits: Once two AZD1222 doses were given, Spike-specific TCR breadth and depth went up. Regions 160-218 and 743-854 dominated among vaccine-associated CD4 TCRs spanning spike.

CDR1 and CDR2 from the germline V gene are SGHRS and YFSETQ. Trimming removed 7 bases from V and 7 bases from J; junction bases left unmatched: 4. This CDR3 is 13 amino acids long. The sample consisted of peripheral blood, taken on day 0 of AZD1222 vaccination. The TCR sequence derives from an adult in good health. V and J are TRBV5-1 and TRBJ2-7; the match to TRBD2 covers 14 bases. The CDR3 protein is CASGTSGSTEQYF. CDR3 nucleotide sequence: TGCGCCAGCGGGACTAGCGGGAGTACTGAGCAGTACTTC.